This T cell receptor beta chain was captured by sequencing in a study of blood T cell repertoires in COVID-19. Participants were aged about 18 to 90 years, lived in some 23 US areas, and enrolled virtually. Categorization into cohorts depended on clinical history that participants reported. Looked up from germline, CDR1 is SQVTM and CDR2 is ANQGSEA. This CDR3 comprises 11 residues. Trimming cost V 5 bases and J 8 bases, with 9 bases left between them. Using immunoSEQ multiplex PCR, the repertoire was profiled, and TCRdb retains in-frame clones only, with some absent. The sample includes about 210,000 clones, around 89% seen only once; the top ten take over 0.95%.

This chain links TRBV29-1 with TRBJ2-2; D is ambiguous. Sequencing used PBMCs or T cells enriched from blood (not recorded which). The TCR sequence derives from a man aged 25 to 45 who had recovered from COVID-19. The CDR3 loop reads CSVRVLGELFF. CDR3 DNA sequence: TGCAGCGTTCGAGTCCTGGGGGAGCTGTTTTTT.